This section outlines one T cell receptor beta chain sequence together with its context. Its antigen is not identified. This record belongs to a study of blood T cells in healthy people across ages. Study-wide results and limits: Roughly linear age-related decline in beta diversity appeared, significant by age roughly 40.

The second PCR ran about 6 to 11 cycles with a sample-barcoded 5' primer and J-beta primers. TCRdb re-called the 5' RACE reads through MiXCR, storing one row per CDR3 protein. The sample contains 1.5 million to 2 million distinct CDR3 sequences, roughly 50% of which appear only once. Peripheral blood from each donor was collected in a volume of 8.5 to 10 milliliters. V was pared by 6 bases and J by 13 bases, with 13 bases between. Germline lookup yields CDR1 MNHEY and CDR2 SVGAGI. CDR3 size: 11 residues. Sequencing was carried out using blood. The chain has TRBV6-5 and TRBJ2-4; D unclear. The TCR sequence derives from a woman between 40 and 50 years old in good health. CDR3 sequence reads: CASRYIDEQYF. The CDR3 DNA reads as TGTGCCAGCAGATATATCGATGAGCAGTACTTC.